This TCR beta chain was sequenced in a study of blood T cell repertoires in COVID-19 (dated by TCRdb to about 2020). For context, the study as a whole: Samples covering the acute and convalescent phases of COVID-19 were provided by collaborators in the United States, Italy and Spain. The prospective study material was composed of cDNA or gDNA derived from T cells, B-cell-depleted T cells, or PBMCs. The dataset comprised deeply sampled blood TCRbeta repertoires from subjects exposed to, actively infected with, or recovered from COVID-19. The repertoires were released in a freely available public database meant as a resource for research on the immune response to SARS-CoV-2. Samples came from the ongoing ImmuneRACE study (first 160 participants) plus 1,254 subjects from 6 global collaborators. The sample metadata nearly always contained a de-identified subject ID, COVID-19 status, age in years and sex. Where HLA class I and class II types were available, the types were taken from metadata supplied by the sample provider, not from assay-based typing. Study-wide findings and limitations: The quantity of clinical and demographic metadata differed by source and by participant and was supplied without curation.

About this clone itself: It has no known antigen specificity. No clone much larger than this one lies a single base away; base qualities are absent.

The CDR3 runs 16 residues from the cysteine to the phenylalanine. Only the CDR3 DNA stays, 48 bases, in frame from base 1. The V end gives up 0 bases and the J end 5 bases, leaving 4 bases in the junction not matched to a gene. From a lookup of the germline V gene, CDR1 and CDR2 are WSHSY and SAAADI. Participants in the prospective study were enrolled through a virtual design, were aged roughly 18 to 90 years, and lived in approximately 24 United States geographic areas. In the prospective study, participants were assigned to cohorts based on the clinical history participants reported in a screening survey and a study questionnaire. In the prospective study, mobile phlebotomists collected whole blood, serum and a nasopharyngeal or oropharyngeal swab from each participant. Over an approximately 2-month period, participants in the prospective study had the option of providing additional blood draws and questionnaires. Before DNA extraction, blood samples from the prospective study were shipped at room temperature or frozen.

The immunoSEQ Assay, a bias-controlled multiplex PCR, was used to amplify TCRbeta CDR3 regions from genomic DNA. The paper's data handling went like this. Nucleated cell counts per sample were estimated from amplification of reference gene primers within the assay. To quantify the absolute abundance of each unique TCRbeta CDR3 rearrangement, sequence reads were collapsed and filtered. For each sample, productive Simpson clonality was calculated by taking the square root of Simpson's diversity index across productive rearrangements. Not all clones reach the TCRdb copy of this immuneACCESS table, which keeps in-frame sequences only. Checked studies attribute under half of the gap to unresolved V genes and leave the rest unexplained. D and trimming were read from the DNA, whereas the V and J calls and clone size are those reported in that table. Within this sample are about 250,000 clones, with 85% to 90% of them counted one time only. The ten largest clones add up to 3.5% to 4% of the sample.

This sequence was found in a woman aged 25-40 years with acute COVID-19. Sequencing was performed on PBMCs or T cells enriched from blood (not recorded which). The chain couples TRBV10-2 to TRBJ2-5; 12 central nucleotides agree with TRBD2. The sequenced DNA is TGCGCCAGCAGTGAGTCGCTAGCGGGGGGGCCGGAGACCCAGTACTTC. Its product reads: CASSESLAGGPETQYF.